A single sample is the source of the 20 T cell receptor beta chains below, sequenced in a study of shared clonotypes between healthy human individuals. Some clones are missing from TCRdb's copy, which holds only in-frame ones; the method was immunoSEQ multiplex PCR. The sample contains some 2 million clones, about 95% of which appear only once. Positive CCR7 selection of CD45RO-negative cells yielded the naive CD8 cells, and terminally differentiated effector memory CD45RA+ cells were excluded. The specimen sequenced was naive CD8+ T cells sorted from blood. These receptors came from a man aged 18 to 30 in good health.

The CDR3 bases are TGTGCCAGCAGCCACCTTGGGGCGGCAGGAGATAACTATGGCTACACCTTC. Protein product: CASSHLGAAGDNYGYTF. The V call is TRBV7-9, the J call TRBJ1-2; tentatively, D is TRBD1 (5 bases). V lost 5 bases and J lost 1, with 20 bases in between. In germline, CDR1 is SEHNR, CDR2 FQNEAQ (reference sequence). This CDR3 spans 17 amino acids.

V and J are TRBV5-6 and TRBJ2-1; D gene uncertain. The V and J ends lost 0 bases and 0 bases respectively, with 13 bases between them. The CDR3 runs to 17 residues. Germline V lookup: CDR1 SGHDT, CDR2 YYEEEE. Here the CDR3 reads CASSLDGGFSSYNEQFF. The CDR3, as DNA: TGTGCCAGCAGCTTGGACGGTGGCTTCAGCTCCTACAATGAGCAGTTCTTC.

This chain uses TRBV7-2 with TRBJ2-3, with TRBD1 matching over 8 bases. The germline CDR1 and CDR2 sequences are SGHTA and FQGNSA. This CDR3 spans 17 amino acids. V shed 5 bases and J 0 bases; nucleotides not matched to a gene: 10. The CDR3 DNA is TGTGCCAGCAGCACCGAGACAGGGGCCATTAGCACAGATACGCAGTATTTT. It yields the protein CASSTETGAISTDTQYF. The entire variable domain, with the rest obtained from reference TRBV7-2 and TRBJ2-3, is as follows: GAGVSQSPSNKVTEKGKDVELRCDPISGHTALYWYRQSLGQGLEFLIYFQGNSAPDKSGLPSDRFSAERTGGSVSTLTIQRTQQEDSAVYLCASSTETGAISTDTQYFGPGTRLTVL.

The chain carries TRBV5-4 and TRBJ2-5; D is unclear. Trimming removed 1 base from V and 1 base from J, with 5 bases in between. Germline V gene sequence: CDR1 SGHNT, CDR2 YYREEE (reference sequence). The CDR3 sequence is 13 residues long. In nucleotides, the CDR3 is TGTGCCAGCAGCTTGATGCCCCAAGAGACCCAGTACTTC. Protein product: CASSLMPQETQYF.

This chain links TRBV14 with TRBJ2-3; TRBD2 matches at 8 bases. The CDR3 spans 15 residues. Unmatched junction bases numbered 3, after V lost 1 base and J lost 3 bases. CDR1 is SGHDN, CDR2 FVKESK, per germline. The CDR3 region has the DNA TGTGCCAGCAGCCAAGGAGCGGGAGAAACAGATACGCAGTATTTT. This translates into CASSQGAGETDTQYF.

Comments on this clone: The same CDR3 is also encoded by other DNA sequences in this sample. The rearrangement links TRBV27 to TRBJ2-5; D is uncertain. CDR3 length: 14 residues. Trimming stripped 1 base from V and 4 bases from J, with 10 bases between. The germline CDR1 and CDR2 sequences are MNHEY and SMNVEV (reference sequence). The CDR3 nucleotides are TGTGCCAGCAGTTTATTAGGGCAGAGAGAGACCCAGTACTTC. This encodes CASSLLGQRETQYF.

This chain uses TRBV29-1 with TRBJ1-2, with 7 bases lining up with TRBD1. The CDR3 has 14 amino acids. J was trimmed by 5 bases and V by 0 bases; bases with no gene match: 6. Germline V gives CDR1 SQVTM, CDR2 ANQGSEA. The CDR3 DNA is TGCAGCGTTGAAGATCCGGACAGGAGATATGGCTACACCTTC. Translating it yields CSVEDPDRRYGYTF.

Here the CDR3 reads CASSPAGSPYEQYF. CDR3 nucleotides: TGCGCCAGCTCGCCGGCGGGGTCGCCCTACGAGCAGTACTTC. This chain joins TRBV4-1 and TRBJ2-7, with a weak D call TRBD2 (6 bases). Germline values: CDR1 MGHRA, CDR2 YSYEKL. The V gene lost 8 bases and the J gene lost 2 bases, with 16 bases spanning the gap. This CDR3 region has 14 residues.

The rearrangement links TRBV29-1 to TRBJ1-3; possible D gene TRBD1, 6 bases. V was cut by 1 base and J by 5 bases, with 12 bases left in between. CDR1 SQVTM and CDR2 ANQGSEA come from the germline V gene. The CDR3 extends over 14 amino acids. CDR3: CSVEGQDPRNTIYF. CDR3 in DNA: TGCAGCGTTGAAGGACAGGACCCCCGAAACACCATATATTTT. Together with reference TRBV29-1 and TRBJ1-3, the CDR3 gives the full variable domain: SAVISQKPSRDICQRGTSLTIQCQVDSQVTMMFWYRQQPGQSLTLIATANQGSEATYESGFVIDKFPISRPNLTFSTLTVSNMSPEDSSIYLCSVEGQDPRNTIYFGEGSWLTVV.

This chain uses TRBV20-1 with TRBJ1-2; no reliable D call. Germline V gives CDR1 DFQATT, CDR2 SNEGSKA (reference sequence). CDR3 size: 11 residues. V lost 5 bases and J lost 2, with 6 bases in between. The CDR3 nucleotides read TGCAGTGCTCTAGACAACTATGGCTACACCTTC. Amino acids: CSALDNYGYTF.

Remarks on this clone: Other nucleotide sequences in the sample specify the same CDR3. CDR3 sequence reads: CASSYGGSYEQYF. CDR3 DNA sequence: TGTGCCAGCAGTTACGGCGGCTCCTACGAGCAGTACTTC. The chain recombines TRBV6-5 with TRBJ2-7; D is uncertain. Germline V CDR1 and CDR2: MNHEY, SVGAGI. V shed 2 bases and J shed 0 bases, with 5 bases lying between them. This CDR3 has 13 amino acids.

Details on this clone: The sample carries other DNA sequences with the same CDR3. This sequence joins TRBV9 and TRBJ2-2, with D possibly matching TRBD2 (6 bases). The CDR3 contains 15 residues. CDR1 and CDR2 (germline): SGDLS, YYNGEE. The V end lost 0 bases, the J end lost 1 base, and 7 bases lay between the germline ends. Here the CDR3 DNA reads TGTGCCAGCAGCGTAGCAGCGGGGAACACCGGGGAGCTGTTTTTT. Residues: CASSVAAGNTGELFF. The full variable domain, with the rest looked up from reference TRBV9 and TRBJ2-2, is DSGVTQTPKHLITATGQRVTLRCSPRSGDLSVYWYQQSLDQGLQFLIQYYNGEERAKGNILERFSAQQFPDLHSELNLSSLELGDSALYFCASSVAAGNTGELFFGEGSRLTVL.

The chain recombines TRBV5-1 with TRBJ2-7; TRBD2 matches 7 bases. Unmatched junction bases numbered 4, after V lost 3 bases and J lost 1 base. This CDR3 spans 14 amino acids. Per the germline V gene, CDR1 is SGHRS and CDR2 is YFSETQ. CDR3: CASSWGRESYEQYF. The CDR3 DNA is TGCGCCAGCAGCTGGGGGAGGGAGTCCTACGAGCAGTACTTC.

This clone was counted once. J is TRBJ2-2 and V is TRBV5-1, with 9 bases matching TRBD2. The CDR3 is made up of 16 amino acids. CDR1 and CDR2 (germline): SGHRS, YFSETQ. J was trimmed by 2 bases and V by 4 bases; bases with no gene match: 6. Here the CDR3 reads CASSQRLADNTGELFF. CDR3 bases: TGCGCCAGCAGCCAACGACTAGCGGACAACACCGGGGAGCTGTTTTTT.

The V gene is TRBV7-8, the J gene TRBJ2-1; TRBD2 is a possible D gene (7 bases). This CDR3 region has 15 residues. In germline, CDR1 is SGHVS, CDR2 FQNEAQ. V gave up 4 bases and J gave up 7 bases, with 17 bases separating them. CDR3 bases: TGTGCCAGCAGCTCCTCGGGGGGCCCGGGGAATGAGCAGTTCTTC. Protein product: CASSSSGGPGNEQFF.

The rearrangement links TRBV5-1 to TRBJ1-1; 7 nucleotides agree with TRBD1. Germline CDR1 is SGHRS and CDR2 is YFSETQ. The V segment lost 4 bases and the J segment 7 bases; nucleotides outside the gene matches: 16. This CDR3 has 16 residues. CDR3 in amino acids: CASSLRQGPPLSEAFF. CDR3 DNA: TGCGCCAGCAGCCTGCGACAGGGCCCCCCTCTCAGTGAAGCTTTCTTT.

V gene TRBV13 combines with J gene TRBJ1-4, with D possibly being TRBD1 (5 bases). The germline CDR1 and CDR2 sequences are PRHDT and FYEKMQ (reference sequence). Trimming shortened V by 2 bases and J by 1 base, and 5 bases separated the two germline ends. This CDR3 comprises 14 residues. The CDR3 nucleotides read TGTGCCAGCAGCTTACAGGGAACTAATGAAAAACTGTTTTTT. Its translation is CASSLQGTNEKLFF. The full variable domain, with the rest looked up from reference TRBV13 and TRBJ1-4, is AAGVIQSPRHLIKEKRETATLKCYPIPRHDTVYWYQQGPGQDPQFLISFYEKMQSDKGSIPDRFSAQQFSDYHSELNMSSLELGDSALYFCASSLQGTNEKLFFGSGTQLSVL.

This sequence joins TRBV27 and TRBJ2-3, with D hard to call. Per the germline V gene, CDR1 is MNHEY and CDR2 is SMNVEV (reference sequence). Trimming shortened V by 2 bases and J by 6 bases, and 12 bases separated the two germline ends. The CDR3 extends over 14 amino acids. The CDR3: CASSLVLGMDTQYF. For the CDR3, the DNA is TGTGCCAGCAGTTTAGTCCTAGGGATGGATACGCAGTATTTT.

The gene calls are TRBV28 and TRBJ1-3, with 10 bases identical to TRBD1. The CDR3 is 15 amino acids. V lost 5 bases to trimming and J lost 4 bases; unmatched junction nucleotides: 5. CDR1 and CDR2 from the germline V gene are MDHEN and SYDVKM. The CDR3 loop is CASSPDRGLGNTIYF. The CDR3 bases are TGTGCCAGCAGTCCAGACAGGGGGCTAGGAAACACCATATATTTT.

V usage is TRBV4-3 and J usage is TRBJ1-2; no firm D call. CDR3 length: 15 amino acids. V lost 2 bases, J lost 0 bases, and 10 bases lay in between. Germline V gene data show CDR1 as LGHNA and CDR2 as YSLEER. As DNA, the CDR3 is TGCGCCAGCAGCCAACTTGGAAGCTCTAACTATGGCTACACCTTC. Its protein is CASSQLGSSNYGYTF.